One and the same sample provided the 8 T cell receptor beta chains below, sequenced in a study of blood T cell repertoires in COVID-19. Assay used: immunoSEQ multiplex PCR; TCRdb lists only in-frame clones, some missing. Of roughly 69,000 clones listed, 90% are singletons. Input material: peripheral blood. The receptors here all came from a man aged 50 to 60 with acute or convalescent COVID-19.

The rearrangement uses TRBV12-5 and TRBJ2-1; 7 positions agree with TRBD1. The junction had 9 bases not matched to a gene; V was cut back by 6 bases and J by 7 bases. Looked up from germline, CDR1 is LGHNT and CDR2 is FRNRAP. CDR3 length equals 14 residues. The CDR3 here is CASGKGDSLNEQFF. The CDR3 nucleotides read TGTGCTAGTGGCAAGGGGGACAGCCTAAATGAGCAGTTCTTC.

The chain uses TRBV7-5 and TRBJ1-1. TRBV7-5 is an annotated pseudogene. The CDR3 totals 15 residues. CDR3 DNA sequence: TGTGTCAGAAGCTCCAGGGAGGGAACGAGGACTGAAGCTTTCTTT. Amino acid sequence: CVRSSREGTRTEAFF.

The V gene is TRBV19, the J gene TRBJ2-7, with D possibly TRBD2 on 5 matching bases. The V end was cut by 6 bases, the J end by 2 bases, with 17 bases between. CDR3 length equals 15 residues. The germline CDR1 and CDR2 sequences are LNHDA and SQIVND (reference sequence). Here the CDR3 reads CASRDSAGRAYEQYF. The CDR3, as DNA: TGTGCCAGTAGAGATAGCGCGGGTCGCGCCTACGAGCAGTACTTC.

This clone appeared once. This rearrangement joins TRBV19 to TRBJ2-3, with a weak D call TRBD2 (6 bases). Germline V gene lookup returns CDR1 LNHDA and CDR2 SQIVND (reference sequence). CDR3 size: 14 residues. V lost 4 bases to trimming and J lost 3 bases, with 11 bases between them. The CDR3 coding sequence is TGTGCCAGTAGTACCGGGAGCGCTACAGATACGCAGTATTTT. It codes for CASSTGSATDTQYF. Looking up the rest from reference TRBV19 and TRBJ2-3 gives the full variable domain: DGGITQSPKYLFRKEGQNVTLSCEQNLNHDAMYWYRQDPGQGLRLIYYSQIVNDFQKGDIAEGYSVSREKKESFPLTVTSAQKNPTAFYLCASSTGSATDTQYFGPGTRLTVL.

CDR3 loop: CASTGQEGSEQYF. CDR3 nucleotide sequence: TGTGCCAGTACCGGACAGGAGGGCAGCGAGCAGTACTTC. J is TRBJ2-7 and V is TRBV19, with TRBD1 as a possible D gene (7 bases). Germline assignment: CDR1 LNHDA and CDR2 SQIVND (reference sequence). V was pared by 7 bases and J by 6 bases, with 16 bases between. The CDR3 length is 13 residues. Based on the CDR3 plus reference TRBV19 and TRBJ2-7, the full variable domain is DGGITQSPKYLFRKEGQNVTLSCEQNLNHDAMYWYRQDPGQGLRLIYYSQIVNDFQKGDIAEGYSVSREKKESFPLTVTSAQKNPTAFYLCASTGQEGSEQYFGPGTRLTVT.

The chain joins TRBV9 to TRBJ1-5; 7 bases match TRBD1. From germline, CDR1 is SGDLS and CDR2 YYNGEE. The length of the CDR3 is 14 residues. V dropped 0 bases and J dropped 9; count of bases not matched to a gene: 6. The CDR3 region has the DNA TGTGCCAGCAGCGTAGGACAGGGTCCCCCGCCCCAGCATTTT. Protein: CASSVGQGPPPQHF.

The gene calls are TRBV21-1 and TRBJ2-7; the D call TRBD2 from the table was never checked on the DNA. TRBV21-1 counts as a pseudogene. This CDR3 is built from 16 residues. CDR3 protein: CASSKVGSGGSYEQYF. CDR3 bases: TGTGCCAGCAGCAAAGTAGGTAGCGGGGGCTCCTACGAGCAGTACTTC.

Only one count was recorded for this clone. V gene TRBV19 combines with J gene TRBJ1-3; possible D gene TRBD1, 5 bases. CDR1 LNHDA and CDR2 SQIVND come from the germline V gene (reference sequence). With 6 bases removed from V and 1 base from J, the gap between germline ends came to 7 bases. The CDR3 is 13 amino acids. The CDR3 coding sequence is TGTGCCAGTAGACGGGGGTCTGGAAACACCATATATTTT. It yields the protein CASRRGSGNTIYF.